A selection of T cell receptor beta chains follows, all from one sample in a study of siplizumab effects on memory and regulatory T cells. TCRdb's copy holds only in-frame clones and misses some; the assay was immunoSEQ multiplex PCR. The sample holds more than 45,000 clones, roughly 97% seen once. Source material: naive CD4+ T cells sorted from blood. The receptors stem from a human donor in good health. CDR3s include the opening cysteine and the closing phenylalanine or tryptophan. A D gene is named only where the DNA matches it firmly. A row's size may be missing; if present it is once, few, many or a size class.

>.|TRBJ1-2|.|TRBV28
CASSFGRGTYGYTF
TGTGCCAGCAGTTTTGGCAGGGGAACCTATGGCTACACCTTC
>.|TRBJ2-7|TRBD2|TRBV2
CASSPPAGGSEQYF
TGTGCCAGCAGCCCCCCCGCGGGAGGGTCCGAGCAGTACTTC
>.|TRBJ2-7|.|TRBV5-6
CASSSMAYEQYF
TGTGCCAGCAGCTCAATGGCCTACGAGCAGTACTTC
>.|TRBJ2-3|TRBD1|TRBV6-1
CASSGTGSTDTQYF
TGTGCCAGCAGTGGGACAGGGAGCACAGATACGCAGTATTTT
>.|TRBJ2-2|TRBD2|TRBV9
CASSVNPRGLAGVAGELFF
TGTGCCAGCAGCGTAAACCCCCGCGGACTAGCGGGAGTCGCGGGGGAGCTGTTTTTT
>once|TRBJ2-5|TRBD2|TRBV4-2
CASGGASGRYETQYF
TGTGCCAGCGGGGGGGCTAGCGGGAGGTATGAGACCCAGTACTTC
>.|TRBJ1-2|.|TRBV4-2
CASSSPDTRGPGYTF
TGTGCCAGCAGCTCCCCGGACACCCGCGGCCCTGGCTACACCTTC
>.|TRBJ2-1|.|TRBV25-1
CASSAHTGGLDEQFF
TGTGCCAGCAGTGCTCACACCGGAGGACTCGATGAGCAGTTCTTC
>.|TRBJ2-6|.|TRBV7-2
CASSAQGSGANVLTF
TGTGCCAGCAGCGCACAGGGCTCTGGGGCCAACGTCCTGACTTTC
>.|TRBJ2-1|TRBD2|TRBV2
CASTGLAVEQFF
TGTGCCAGCACCGGACTAGCCGTTGAGCAGTTCTTC
>.|TRBJ2-3|.|TRBV6-1
CASCSRRGPDTQYF
TGTGCCAGCTGCAGTAGACGAGGCCCAGATACGCAGTATTTT
>.|TRBJ2-7|TRBD2|TRBV4-1
CASSHTVGGGVYEQYF
TGCGCCAGCAGCCATACCGTCGGCGGGGGAGTCTACGAGCAGTACTTC
>.|TRBJ2-3|.|TRBV23-1
CASSQVGRGTRGPSTDTQYF
TGCGCCAGCAGTCAAGTCGGAAGGGGCACGCGCGGGCCTAGCACAGATACGCAGTATTTT
>.|TRBJ2-5|.|TRBV7-3
CASSATGILGETQYF
TGTGCCAGCAGCGCTACAGGGATTTTGGGAGAGACCCAGTACTTC
>.|TRBJ2-2|.|TRBV5-4
CASSTLNTGELFF
TGTGCCAGCAGCACCTTAAACACCGGGGAGCTGTTTTTT
>.|TRBJ1-6|.|TRBV7-2
CASSLALADSYNSPLHF
TGTGCCAGCAGCTTAGCGCTCGCGGACTCCTATAATTCACCCCTCCACTTT
>.|TRBJ2-7|TRBD1|TRBV19
CASSISSGTGVYEQYF
TGTGCCAGTAGTATATCCTCCGGGACAGGGGTGTACGAGCAGTACTTC
>.|TRBJ2-3|.|TRBV7-2
CASSPGLVDTDTQYF
TGTGCCAGCAGCCCAGGACTGGTCGACACAGATACGCAGTATTTT
>.|TRBJ2-1|TRBD2|TRBV29-1
CSVEDRTGTSGYNEQFF
TGCAGCGTTGAAGATCGAACCGGGACTAGCGGGTACAATGAGCAGTTCTTC
>once|TRBJ2-3|.|TRBV7-3
CASSLTPVTDTQYF
TGTGCCAGCAGCTTAACCCCAGTCACAGATACGCAGTATTTT
>.|TRBJ2-5|.|TRBV9
CASSVAARWETQYF
TGTGCCAGCAGCGTAGCGGCACGTTGGGAGACCCAGTACTTC
>.|TRBJ2-1|TRBD2|TRBV5-1
CASSLERGTYNEQFF
TGCGCCAGCAGCTTGGAGCGGGGGACCTACAATGAGCAGTTCTTC
>.|TRBJ2-7|.|TRBV7-2
CASSLLVSEQYF
TGTGCCAGCAGCTTATTGGTCTCCGAGCAGTACTTC
>once|TRBJ2-7|.|TRBV30
CAWTGTYEQYF
TGTGCCTGGACAGGGACCTACGAGCAGTACTTC
>.|TRBJ1-2|.|TRBV6-5
CASSYRGSIGYTF
TGTGCCAGCAGTTATAGGGGGAGTATAGGCTACACCTTC
>once|TRBJ1-1|.|TRBV23-1
CAAILSPGHTEAFF
TGCGCCGCCATACTCAGCCCGGGGCACACTGAAGCTTTCTTT
>.|TRBJ2-5|TRBD2|TRBV5-1
CASSTGRREGKETQYF
TGCGCCAGCAGCACTGGGCGGCGGGAGGGAAAAGAGACCCAGTACTTC
>.|TRBJ1-5|.|TRBV7-9
CASSSRGDNQPQHF
TGTGCCAGCAGCTCCCGGGGAGACAATCAGCCCCAGCATTTT
>.|TRBJ2-5|.|TRBV19
CASSIDLVRIQETQYF
TGTGCCAGTAGTATAGATCTGGTGCGGATCCAAGAGACCCAGTACTTC
>.|TRBJ2-2|TRBD1|TRBV5-4
CASSLTPGQGEAGELFF
TGTGCCAGCAGCTTGACCCCGGGACAGGGGGAGGCCGGGGAGCTGTTTTTT
>.|TRBJ1-3|.|TRBV2
CARSLGNTIYF
TGTGCCAGGTCTCTTGGAAACACCATATATTTT
>.|TRBJ1-6|TRBD1|TRBV6-1
CASSDRGRNSPLHF
TGTGCCAGTTCGGACAGGGGGCGAAATTCACCCCTCCACTTT
>.|TRBJ2-3|.|TRBV7-3
CASSQSAGYTDTQYF
TGTGCCAGCAGCCAATCGGCAGGCTATACAGATACGCAGTATTTT
>.|TRBJ2-2|TRBD2|TRBV12-5
CASGAGLAGAGELFF
TGTGCTAGTGGTGCGGGACTAGCGGGAGCCGGGGAGCTGTTTTTT
>.|TRBJ1-2|.|TRBV30
CAWSARIDRDYGYTF
TGTGCCTGGAGTGCCAGAATCGACAGAGACTATGGCTACACCTTC
>once|TRBJ2-1|.|TRBV21-1
CASSKWRLAGVGEQFF
TGTGCCAGCAGCAAATGGCGACTAGCGGGAGTCGGAGAGCAGTTCTTC
>.|TRBJ1-2|.|TRBV28
CASSYRGRGSYGYTF
TGTGCCAGCAGTTATAGGGGGAGGGGTAGCTATGGCTACACCTTC
>.|TRBJ1-4|TRBD1|TRBV5-1
CASSLSGTGGEKLFF
TGCGCCAGCAGCTTAAGCGGGACAGGGGGCGAAAAACTGTTTTTT
>.|TRBJ2-7|TRBD1|TRBV4-3
CASSQDRSRDSISYEQYF
TGCGCCAGCAGCCAAGATCGGTCCCGGGACAGTATCTCCTACGAGCAGTACTTC
>once|TRBJ2-1|.|TRBV19
CASSRTTNYNEQFF
TGTGCCAGTAGTAGGACTACCAACTACAATGAGCAGTTCTTC
>.|TRBJ2-7|.|TRBV30
CAGSGRGRGGREYF
TGTGCCGGGAGCGGTAGGGGCAGGGGGGGGCGCGAGTACTTC
>.|TRBJ2-1|.|TRBV2
CASSGGGYNEQFF
TGTGCCAGCAGTGGAGGCGGGTACAATGAGCAGTTCTTC
>.|TRBJ1-4|TRBD1|TRBV7-9
CASTPRGVGGEKLFF
TGTGCCAGCACTCCCAGGGGGGTTGGAGGTGAAAAACTGTTTTTT
>.|TRBJ2-2|TRBD1|TRBV5-4
CASSTGQGKNTGELFF
TGTGCCAGCAGCACCGGACAGGGGAAAAACACCGGGGAGCTGTTTTTT
>.|TRBJ1-5|TRBD1|TRBV7-8
CASSPNRGDSNQPQHF
TGTGCCAGCAGCCCAAACAGGGGCGATAGCAATCAGCCCCAGCATTTT
>.|TRBJ2-7|.|TRBV7-9
CASSLGDYEQYF
TGTGCCAGCAGCTTAGGGGACTACGAGCAGTACTTC